Described below is a single TCR beta chain sequence and its context. Antigen: not known. These data come from a study of T cells in localized non-small cell lung cancer. Here immunoSEQ multiplex PCR was the method, and the copy in TCRdb shows in-frame clones only, minus some. This table has roughly 35,000 clones, about 92% appearing once. Germline CDR1 and CDR2: MNHEY and SMNVEV (reference sequence). Trimming stripped 5 bases from V and 7 bases from J, with 13 bases between. This CDR3 has 13 residues. Findings and limits, study-wide: Measurement of T cell clonality placed uninvolved adjacent lung highest, above the level in tumor. Elevated blood T cell density was associated with longer overall survival.

The sequencing here drew on peripheral blood, taken before any cancer treatment. The origin of this receptor is a female donor at least 60 years old with stage I lung adenocarcinoma. The chain is built from TRBV27 and TRBJ2-3; D is possibly TRBD2 (6 bases). The CDR3 DNA follows: TGTGCCAGCAGTCCCTTTGGGGGGAATACGCAGTATTTT. Encoded protein: CASSPFGGNTQYF.